This paragraph reports one T cell receptor beta chain. This entry belongs to a study of cytomegalovirus exposure and HLA in healthy donors. Germline V gene data show CDR1 as SGHTS and CDR2 as YDEGEE. The CDR3 runs to 12 residues. V was trimmed by 4 bases and J by 8 bases, leaving 11 bases between them. The PCR contained 60 Vbeta and 13 Jbeta primers. Repertoires were generated with immunoSEQ multiplex PCR, while TCRdb's copy carries only in-frame clones and drops some. The sample includes 130,000 or so clones, roughly 77% seen only once; the top ten take 5% to 6%. The receptor was isolated from a man in his thirties or forties in good health and CMV-seronegative. Sequencing was carried out using PBMCs. V is TRBV5-8 and J is TRBJ2-3; a possible D gene is TRBD2 (5 bases). The CDR3 DNA sequence: TGTGCCAGCAGCCTGCGCGAGGGTACGCAGTATTTT. Amino acids: CASSLREGTQYF.